The entry below describes one T cell receptor (beta chain). CDR3 length: 13 residues. The trim removed 5 bases at V and 3 bases at J, leaving 1 base unmatched. CDR1 is SGHTA and CDR2 is FQGTGA in the germline V gene. The data derive from a study of blood T cell repertoires in COVID-19. Study background: Acute and convalescent COVID-19 samples came from the United States, Italy and Spain. T cells, B-cell-depleted T cells, or PBMCs supplied cDNA or gDNA.

Methods used by the authors: Amplification of reference gene primers was used by the study to estimate nucleated cell counts. Produced via immunoSEQ multiplex PCR; TCRdb's table is partial and in-frame only. V and J calls and clone size are given by that table; D and trimming were obtained from the DNA. In the table there are roughly 300,000 clones, more than 70% of which are singletons. The sample consisted of peripheral blood. The sequence came from a young man who had recovered from COVID-19. V gene TRBV7-3 combines with J gene TRBJ2-3, with 8 bases lining up with TRBD1. The CDR3 region is CASSRQGTDTQYF. The CDR3 nucleotides are TGTGCCAGCAGCCGACAGGGGACAGATACGCAGTATTTT.